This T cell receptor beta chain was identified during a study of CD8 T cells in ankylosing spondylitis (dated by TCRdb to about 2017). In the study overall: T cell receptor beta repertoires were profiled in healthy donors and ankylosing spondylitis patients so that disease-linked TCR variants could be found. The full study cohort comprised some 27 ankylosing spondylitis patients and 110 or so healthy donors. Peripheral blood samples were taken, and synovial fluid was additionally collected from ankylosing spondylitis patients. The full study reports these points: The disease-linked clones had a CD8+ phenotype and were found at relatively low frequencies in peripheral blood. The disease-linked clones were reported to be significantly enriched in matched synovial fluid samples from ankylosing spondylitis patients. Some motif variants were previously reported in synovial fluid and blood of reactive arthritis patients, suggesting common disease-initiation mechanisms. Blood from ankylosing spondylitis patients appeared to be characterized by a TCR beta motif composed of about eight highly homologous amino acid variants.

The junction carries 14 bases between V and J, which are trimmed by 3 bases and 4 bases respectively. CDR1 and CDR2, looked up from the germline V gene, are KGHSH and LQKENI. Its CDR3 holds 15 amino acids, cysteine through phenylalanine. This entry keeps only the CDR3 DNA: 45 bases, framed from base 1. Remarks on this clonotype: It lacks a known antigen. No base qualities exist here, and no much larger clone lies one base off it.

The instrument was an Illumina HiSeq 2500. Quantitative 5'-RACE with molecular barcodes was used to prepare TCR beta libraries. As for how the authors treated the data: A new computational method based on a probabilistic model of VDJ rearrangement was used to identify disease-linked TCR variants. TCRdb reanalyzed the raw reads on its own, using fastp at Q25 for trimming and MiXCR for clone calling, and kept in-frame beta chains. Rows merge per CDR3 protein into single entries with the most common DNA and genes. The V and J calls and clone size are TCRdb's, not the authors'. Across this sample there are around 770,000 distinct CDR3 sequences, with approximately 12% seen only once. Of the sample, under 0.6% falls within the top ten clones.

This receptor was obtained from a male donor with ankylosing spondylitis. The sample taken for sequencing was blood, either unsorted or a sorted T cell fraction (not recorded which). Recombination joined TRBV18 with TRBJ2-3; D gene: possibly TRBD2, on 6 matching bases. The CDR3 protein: CASSPTLERADTQYF. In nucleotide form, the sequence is TGTGCCAGCTCACCGACCTTAGAGCGGGCAGATACGCAGTATTTT.